The clone carrying this T cell receptor (beta chain) was counted between two and nine times. The sample is drawn from a study of blood T cell repertoires in COVID-19. Per germline, CDR1 LGHNT and CDR2 FRNRAP. Trimming at V came to 6 bases and at J to 2 bases, leaving 3 bases not matched to a gene. This CDR3 spans 13 amino acids. Repertoires were generated with immunoSEQ multiplex PCR, while TCRdb's copy carries only in-frame clones and drops some. The sample holds about 76,000 clones, 70% to 90% seen once. V gene TRBV12-5 combines with J gene TRBJ2-5, with 7 positions matching TRBD1. The receptor was derived from a man in his fifties or sixties with COVID-19, enrolled during active disease. The sequencing input was peripheral blood. The CDR3 here is CASGTGEQETQYF. The DNA of the CDR3 is TGTGCTAGTGGCACAGGGGAACAAGAGACCCAGTACTTC. The complete variable domain, with remaining parts taken from reference TRBV12-5 and TRBJ2-5, reads DARVTQTPRHKVTEMGQEVTMRCQPILGHNTVFWYRQTMMQGLELLAYFRNRAPLDDSGMPKDRFSAEMPDATLATLKIQPSEPRDSAVYFCASGTGEQETQYFGPGTRLLVL.